The rows below give T cell receptor beta chains drawn from one sample of a study of blood T cell repertoires in COVID-19. TCRdb keeps only in-frame clones here, not all; method: immunoSEQ multiplex PCR. Of about 210,000 clones in the sample, approximately 87% are singletons; the top ten hold approximately 6.2%. Material: peripheral blood. The receptors shown here come from a man aged 55 to 69 who had recovered from COVID-19. Both conserved end residues are part of each CDR3. Each record gives: clone size, J gene, V gene, D gene, CDR3 protein, CDR3 DNA. The D gene is left open where the match is weak. Not all rows give a size; the values are once, few, many and, for expanded clones, a class.

abundance: NA; j_gene: TRBJ2-7; v_gene: TRBV5-1; d_gene: TRBD2; CDR3aa: CASSEGLAGGSRSYEQYF; CDR3nt: TGCGCCAGCAGCGAGGGACTAGCGGGAGGCTCCCGCTCCTACGAGCAGTACTTC
abundance: NA; j_gene: TRBJ2-3; v_gene: TRBV7-3; d_gene: TRBD2; CDR3aa: CASSLGTSGEGQYF; CDR3nt: TGTGCCAGCAGCCTAGGGACTAGCGGAGAGGGGCAGTATTTT
abundance: NA; j_gene: TRBJ2-6; v_gene: TRBV30; d_gene: TRBD1; CDR3aa: CAWRRTGGSPGANVLTF; CDR3nt: TGTGCCTGGAGAAGGACAGGGGGCTCCCCTGGGGCCAACGTCCTGACTTTC
abundance: NA; j_gene: TRBJ2-1; v_gene: TRBV3-1/TRBV3-2; d_gene: TRBD2; CDR3aa: CASSPTSGDYNEQFF; CDR3nt: TGTGCCAGCAGCCCGACTAGCGGGGATTACAATGAGCAGTTCTTC
abundance: NA; j_gene: TRBJ2-7; v_gene: TRBV7-9; d_gene: TRBD1; CDR3aa: CASSNRDSSLGEQYF; CDR3nt: TGTGCCAGCAGCAACCGGGACAGCTCCCTCGGCGAGCAGTACTTC
abundance: NA; j_gene: TRBJ2-3; v_gene: TRBV10-2; d_gene: NA; CDR3aa: CASSEEFRQADTQYF; CDR3nt: TGCGCCAGCAGTGAAGAATTCCGACAGGCAGATACGCAGTATTTT
abundance: NA; j_gene: TRBJ2-3; v_gene: TRBV5-1; d_gene: NA; CDR3aa: CASSLVGARPDTQYF; CDR3nt: TGCGCCAGCAGCTTGGTGGGAGCTCGGCCAGATACGCAGTATTTT
abundance: NA; j_gene: TRBJ2-1; v_gene: TRBV10-3; d_gene: TRBD1; CDR3aa: CAISESTGGTYNEQFF; CDR3nt: TGTGCCATCAGTGAGTCGACAGGGGGGACCTACAATGAGCAGTTCTTC
abundance: NA; j_gene: TRBJ1-1; v_gene: TRBV19; d_gene: TRBD1; CDR3aa: CASSLFTRDRVANTEAFF; CDR3nt: TGTGCCAGTAGTCTGTTCACGCGGGACAGGGTTGCGAACACTGAAGCTTTCTTT
abundance: NA; j_gene: TRBJ2-7; v_gene: TRBV11-2; d_gene: NA; CDR3aa: CASPLGLAGSYEQYF; CDR3nt: TGTGCCAGCCCCCTCGGCCTAGCAGGCTCCTACGAGCAGTACTTC
abundance: NA; j_gene: TRBJ1-4; v_gene: TRBV5-1; d_gene: NA; CDR3aa: CASSLGPATNEKLFF; CDR3nt: TGCGCCAGCAGCTTGGGCCCAGCAACTAATGAAAAACTGTTTTTT
abundance: NA; j_gene: TRBJ2-4; v_gene: TRBV3-1/TRBV3-2; d_gene: TRBD1; CDR3aa: CASSQGQGSNIQYF; CDR3nt: TGTGCCAGCAGCCAAGGACAGGGATCAAACATTCAGTACTTC
abundance: NA; j_gene: TRBJ2-4; v_gene: TRBV20-1; d_gene: TRBD1; CDR3aa: CSASRSDRVENIQYF; CDR3nt: TGCAGTGCTAGTCGCAGTGACAGGGTCGAAAACATTCAGTACTTC
abundance: NA; j_gene: TRBJ1-1; v_gene: TRBV7-9; d_gene: TRBD1; CDR3aa: CASSPLLGQGRTEAFF; CDR3nt: TGTGCCAGCAGCCCCCTCCTCGGACAGGGGAGAACTGAAGCTTTCTTT
abundance: NA; j_gene: TRBJ2-5; v_gene: TRBV5-4; d_gene: NA; CDR3aa: CASSLAGSHQETQYF; CDR3nt: TGTGCCAGCAGCTTGGCCGGGTCCCACCAAGAGACCCAGTACTTC
abundance: NA; j_gene: TRBJ1-1; v_gene: TRBV19; d_gene: TRBD1; CDR3aa: CASSIGTGRGTEAFF; CDR3nt: TGTGCCAGTAGTATAGGGACAGGGAGAGGCACTGAAGCTTTCTTT
abundance: NA; j_gene: TRBJ1-2; v_gene: TRBV24-1; d_gene: NA; CDR3aa: CATSDPRQRLNGYTF; CDR3nt: TGTGCCACCAGTGACCCTAGACAGAGACTCAATGGCTACACCTTC
abundance: NA; j_gene: TRBJ2-4; v_gene: TRBV7-2; d_gene: TRBD1; CDR3aa: CASSPGGPKNIQYF; CDR3nt: TGTGCCAGCAGCCCAGGGGGCCCCAAAAACATTCAGTACTTC
abundance: NA; j_gene: TRBJ1-3; v_gene: TRBV29-1; d_gene: NA; CDR3aa: CSARTGAGNTIYF; CDR3nt: TGCAGCGCCCGAACGGGGGCTGGAAACACCATATATTTT
abundance: NA; j_gene: TRBJ2-4; v_gene: TRBV3-1/TRBV3-2; d_gene: TRBD2; CDR3aa: CASSPLGGDGKNIQYF; CDR3nt: TGTGCCAGCAGCCCCCTTGGGGGGGATGGCAAAAACATTCAGTACTTC
abundance: NA; j_gene: TRBJ1-6; v_gene: TRBV27; d_gene: TRBD1; CDR3aa: CASSPGTGSSLHF; CDR3nt: TGTGCCAGCAGTCCGGGGACAGGGTCATCCCTCCACTTT
abundance: NA; j_gene: TRBJ2-7; v_gene: TRBV21-1; d_gene: NA; CDR3aa: CASSKRGQGTHEQYF; CDR3nt: TGTGCCAGCAGCAAAAGGGGGCAGGGTACCCACGAGCAGTACTTC
abundance: NA; j_gene: TRBJ2-3; v_gene: TRBV28; d_gene: TRBD2; CDR3aa: CASSLNLAGGLTDTQYF; CDR3nt: TGTGCCAGCAGTCTCAACCTAGCGGGAGGGCTCACAGATACGCAGTATTTT
abundance: many; j_gene: TRBJ2-7; v_gene: TRBV18; d_gene: TRBD1; CDR3aa: CASSQGQHGEQYF; CDR3nt: TGTGCCAGCTCCCAGGGACAGCATGGCGAGCAGTACTTC